This T cell receptor (beta chain) was documented in a study of post-analysis software for immune sequencing data. The wider study: Included courses were relapsing-remitting and secondary progressive multiple sclerosis; progressive-relapsing multiple sclerosis was also included. Findings and limits, study-wide: The five TRBV segments detected at higher frequency in patients than in controls included TRBV5-6, TRBV5-1 and TRBV20-1.

This clonotype turned up a few times. Its cognate antigen is unknown. CDR3 length equals 15 residues. The germline V gene encodes CDR1 LGHDT and CDR2 YNNKEL (reference sequence). V lost 0 bases, J lost 6 bases, and 15 bases lay in between. Included in the TCR beta cDNA libraries were unique molecular identifiers. TCRdb reprocessed the PCR reads with MiXCR, giving one entry per CDR3 protein. The sample holds around 200,000 distinct CDR3 sequences; roughly 30% are singletons and the top ten take roughly 3.4%. Material: blood. The chain carries TRBV3-1 and TRBJ2-7, with D perhaps given as TRBD1 or TRBD2 (6 bases each). The source of this sequence is a girl younger than 18 with multiple sclerosis. In DNA, the CDR3 is TGTGCCAGCAGCCAAGATCGCGGGACACGAGGCGAGCAGTACTTC. It encodes CASSQDRGTRGEQYF.